The present T cell receptor beta chain was sequenced within a study of OX40 agonist ivuxolimab in advanced cancers. Study as a whole: Cancers in dose escalation were hepatocellular, melanoma, renal cell and head and neck. Study results and limitations: Mean expanded clone counts were higher in CD8+ than CD4+ T cells. Among patients with partial responses at 0.1-3.0 mg/kg, clonal expansion was among the lowest. Some nonresponders additionally presented with little normalized T-cell clonal expansion.

Assay used: immunoSEQ multiplex PCR; TCRdb lists only in-frame clones, some missing. The table has 70,000 or so clones, about 85% seen once. As to this clone: No antigen is known for it.

With 0 bases removed from V and 7 bases from J, the gap between germline ends came to 17 bases. Germline V gene data show CDR1 as SGHDT and CDR2 as YYEEEE. The CDR3 has 16 residues. Source: CD4+ or CD8+ T cells sorted from blood, taken in a trial of the OX40 agonist ivuxolimab. The V call is TRBV5-6, the J call TRBJ2-4, with a possible D match to TRBD1 (7 bases). This TCR was recovered from an adult with an advanced solid tumor such as melanoma, head and neck, liver or kidney cancer. CDR3 in amino acids: CASSLAQGGALNIQYF. CDR3 nucleotides: TGTGCCAGCAGCTTGGCCCAGGGGGGCGCCCTTAACATTCAGTACTTC.